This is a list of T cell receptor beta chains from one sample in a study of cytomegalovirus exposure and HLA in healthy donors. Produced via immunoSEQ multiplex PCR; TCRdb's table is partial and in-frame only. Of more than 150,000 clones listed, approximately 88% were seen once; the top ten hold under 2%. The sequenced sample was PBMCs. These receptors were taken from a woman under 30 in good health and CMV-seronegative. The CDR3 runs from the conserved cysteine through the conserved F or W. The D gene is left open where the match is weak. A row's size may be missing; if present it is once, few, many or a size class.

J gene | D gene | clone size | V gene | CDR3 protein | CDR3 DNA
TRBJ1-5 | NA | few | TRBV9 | CASSVDVGVQPQHF | TGTGCCAGCAGCGTAGACGTAGGGGTTCAGCCCCAGCATTTT
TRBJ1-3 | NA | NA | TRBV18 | CASSPRGRRSGNTIYF | TGTGCCAGCTCACCCCGGGGAAGGAGGTCTGGAAACACCATATATTTT
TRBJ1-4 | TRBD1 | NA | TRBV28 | CASSGYGGTGGEKLFF | TGTGCCAGCAGTGGTTATGGGGGGACAGGGGGTGAAAAACTGTTTTTT
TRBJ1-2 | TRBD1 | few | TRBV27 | CASSLKQGARGYTF | TGTGCCAGCAGTTTAAAACAGGGGGCGCGTGGCTACACCTTC
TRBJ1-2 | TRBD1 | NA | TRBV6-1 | CASSEPDRAYGYTF | TGTGCCAGCAGTGAGCCGGACAGGGCCTATGGCTACACCTTC
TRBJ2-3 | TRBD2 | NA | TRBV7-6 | CASSLDDWTRHTDTQYF | TGTGCCAGCAGCTTAGATGACTGGACTAGACACACAGATACGCAGTATTTT
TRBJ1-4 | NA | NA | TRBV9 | CASSETTTTKEKLFF | TGTGCCAGCAGCGAAACGACCACTACAAAGGAAAAACTGTTTTTT
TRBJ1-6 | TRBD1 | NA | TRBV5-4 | CASSTQGENSPLHF | TGTGCCAGCAGCACACAGGGGGAGAATTCACCCCTCCACTTT
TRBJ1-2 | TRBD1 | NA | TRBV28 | CASSLGTDHGYTF | TGTGCCAGCAGTTTAGGGACAGATCATGGCTACACCTTC
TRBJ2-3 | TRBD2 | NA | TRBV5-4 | CASSLAGGLAGRVTQYF | TGTGCCAGCAGCTTGGCGGGCGGCTTAGCGGGGCGAGTTACGCAGTATTTT
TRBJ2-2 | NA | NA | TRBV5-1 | CASSPGGENTGELFF | TGCGCCAGCAGCCCTGGTGGAGAGAACACCGGGGAGCTGTTTTTT
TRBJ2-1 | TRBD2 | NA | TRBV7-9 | CASSHRQLAGNEQFF | TGTGCCAGCAGCCATCGTCAACTAGCGGGGAATGAGCAGTTCTTC
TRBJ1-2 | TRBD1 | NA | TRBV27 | CASTPFTGGDDYGYTF | TGTGCCAGCACCCCATTCACAGGGGGCGATGACTATGGCTACACCTTC
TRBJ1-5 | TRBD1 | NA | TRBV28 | CASDRDRGNQPQHF | TGTGCCAGCGACCGGGACAGGGGCAATCAGCCCCAGCATTTT
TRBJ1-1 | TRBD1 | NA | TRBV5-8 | CASSSETGRAFF | TGTGCCAGCAGCTCGGAGACAGGGAGGGCTTTCTTT
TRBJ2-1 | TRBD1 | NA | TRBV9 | CASSVGTGGSRYEQFF | TGTGCCAGCAGCGTAGGGACAGGGGGCAGTAGGTATGAGCAGTTCTTC
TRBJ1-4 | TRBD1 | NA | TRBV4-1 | CASSQTGQVNEKLFF | TGCGCCAGCAGCCAAACGGGACAGGTTAATGAAAAACTGTTTTTT
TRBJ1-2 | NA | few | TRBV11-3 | CASSLHREGGYTF | TGTGCCAGCAGCCTACACAGGGAGGGCGGCTACACCTTC
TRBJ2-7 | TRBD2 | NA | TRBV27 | CASSLAGGAKEQYF | TGTGCCAGCAGTTTAGCCGGGGGGGCCAAGGAGCAGTACTTC
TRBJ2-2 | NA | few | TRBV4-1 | CASSQVDLVYTGELFF | TGCGCCAGCAGCCAAGTCGATTTAGTTTACACCGGGGAGCTGTTTTTT
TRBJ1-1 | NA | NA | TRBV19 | CASSILGRATEAFF | TGTGCCAGTAGTATACTAGGCAGGGCCACTGAAGCTTTCTTT
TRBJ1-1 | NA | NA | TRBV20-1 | CSAEQDTEAFF | TGCAGTGCTGAACAGGACACTGAAGCTTTCTTT
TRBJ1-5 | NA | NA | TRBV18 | CASSTGTGGQPQHF | TGTGCCAGCTCCACCGGAACAGGCGGTCAGCCCCAGCATTTT
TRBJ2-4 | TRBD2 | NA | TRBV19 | CASSRTSGGGDIQYF | TGTGCCAGTAGTCGGACTAGCGGGGGTGGTGACATTCAGTACTTC
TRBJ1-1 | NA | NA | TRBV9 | CASSVGRNTEAFF | TGTGCCAGCAGCGTAGGCAGGAACACTGAAGCTTTCTTT
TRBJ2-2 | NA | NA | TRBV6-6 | CASRKDRNTGELFF | TGTGCCAGCCGTAAAGACAGGAACACCGGGGAGCTGTTTTTT
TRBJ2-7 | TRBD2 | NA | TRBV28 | CASSLSGGAYEQYF | TGTGCCAGCAGCCTTAGCGGGGGGGCCTACGAGCAGTACTTC
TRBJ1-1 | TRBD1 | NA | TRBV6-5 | CASKRDRAGEAFF | TGTGCCAGCAAAAGGGACAGGGCCGGGGAAGCTTTCTTT
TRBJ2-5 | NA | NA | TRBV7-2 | CASSYRAGETQYF | TGTGCCAGCAGTTACAGGGCTGGGGAGACCCAGTACTTC
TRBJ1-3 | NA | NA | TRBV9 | CASSVGGTSNIYF | TGTGCCAGCAGCGTAGGAGGGACATCCAACATATATTTT
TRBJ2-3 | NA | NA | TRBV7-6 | CASSFEGEGTDTQYF | TGTGCCAGCAGCTTTGAAGGCGAGGGCACAGATACGCAGTATTTT
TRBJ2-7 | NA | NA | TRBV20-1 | CSALNSYEQYF | TGCAGTGCCCTAAATTCGTACGAGCAGTACTTC
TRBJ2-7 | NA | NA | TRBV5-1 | CASSSVTESSYEQYF | TGCGCCAGCAGCTCCGTCACAGAGAGCTCCTACGAGCAGTACTTC
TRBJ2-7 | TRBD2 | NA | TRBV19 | CASSIGRLAGNPYEQYF | TGTGCCAGTAGTATAGGTCGACTAGCGGGGAACCCCTACGAGCAGTACTTC
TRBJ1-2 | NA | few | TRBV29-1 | CSATAGGYTF | TGCAGCGCAACGGCGGGTGGCTACACCTTC
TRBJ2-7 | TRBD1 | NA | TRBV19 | CASADRGISYEQYF | TGTGCCAGTGCCGACAGGGGAATCTCCTACGAGCAGTACTTC
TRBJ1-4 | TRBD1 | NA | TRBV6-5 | CASRGQVPNEKLFF | TGTGCCAGCAGAGGACAGGTCCCCAATGAAAAACTGTTTTTT
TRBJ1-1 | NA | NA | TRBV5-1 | CASSQQGNTEAFF | TGCGCCAGCAGCCAACAGGGTAACACTGAAGCTTTCTTT
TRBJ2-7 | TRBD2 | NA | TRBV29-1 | CSVDGGEGYEQYF | TGCAGCGTCGACGGGGGGGAGGGCTACGAGCAGTACTTC
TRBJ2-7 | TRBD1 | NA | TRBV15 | CATSTDRARYEQYF | TGTGCCACCAGCACGGACAGGGCCCGCTACGAGCAGTACTTC
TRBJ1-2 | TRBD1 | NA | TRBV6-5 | CASKGQGATYGYTF | TGTGCCAGCAAAGGACAGGGGGCGACCTATGGCTACACCTTC
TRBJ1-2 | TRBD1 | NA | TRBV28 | CASSQAGTGGFYYGYTF | TGTGCCAGCAGCCAAGCCGGGACAGGGGGTTTCTACTATGGCTACACCTTC
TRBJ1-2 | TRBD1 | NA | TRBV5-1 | CASSLSGGQGGNYGYTF | TGCGCCAGCAGCTTGAGCGGAGGGCAGGGGGGTAACTATGGCTACACCTTC
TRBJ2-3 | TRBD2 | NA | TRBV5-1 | CASSPGLAGGPGTDTQYF | TGCGCCAGCAGCCCGGGACTAGCGGGGGGGCCGGGCACAGATACGCAGTATTTT
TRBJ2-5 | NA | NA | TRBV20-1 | CSASGWETQYF | TGCAGTGCTAGCGGGTGGGAGACCCAGTACTTC
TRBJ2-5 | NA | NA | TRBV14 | CASSQDQWTMRTQYF | TGTGCCAGCAGCCAAGATCAATGGACAATGAGGACCCAGTACTTC
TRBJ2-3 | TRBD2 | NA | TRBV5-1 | CASSLAWTSGYSTDTQYF | TGCGCCAGCAGCTTGGCCTGGACTAGCGGGTATAGCACAGATACGCAGTATTTT
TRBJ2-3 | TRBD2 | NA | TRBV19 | CASSRRASGGFTDTQYF | TGTGCCAGTAGCCGGCGAGCCAGCGGGGGTTTCACAGATACGCAGTATTTT
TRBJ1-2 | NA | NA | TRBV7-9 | CASSLARTGQGYTF | TGTGCCAGCAGCTTAGCGCGAACAGGGCAAGGCTACACCTTC
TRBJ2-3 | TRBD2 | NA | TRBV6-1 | CASSDLAGSDTDTQYF | TGTGCCAGCAGTGACCTAGCGGGGAGTGACACAGATACGCAGTATTTT
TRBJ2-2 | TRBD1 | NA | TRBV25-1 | CASSGTGGPLGELFF | TGTGCCAGCAGCGGGACAGGGGGACCCCTCGGGGAGCTGTTTTTT
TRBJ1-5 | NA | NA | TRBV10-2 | CASGSGNQPQHF | TGCGCCAGCGGGAGTGGCAATCAGCCCCAGCATTTT
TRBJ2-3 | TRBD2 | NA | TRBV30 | CAWRGTRGGRDTQYF | TGTGCCTGGAGGGGGACGCGGGGGGGCAGGGATACGCAGTATTTT